The clone carrying this TCR beta chain has a count of ten or more. In making diagnoses, clinical symptoms, serum thyroxine and TRAb, thyroid ultrasound and orbital computed tomography were all used. RNA transcripts yielded amplified TCR beta CDR3 regions. First-round RT-PCR targeting the TCR CDR3 was performed with the HTBI primer set. One entry per CDR3 protein results from TCRdb running MiXCR on the multiplex PCR reads. The data hold under 450,000 distinct CDR3 sequences, with 15% to 17% observed a single time. The entry originates in a study of T cells in Graves' hyperthyroidism and ophthalmopathy. Germline V gene lookup returns CDR1 DFQATT and CDR2 SNEGSKA (reference sequence). The V segment lost 1 base and the J segment 4 bases; nucleotides outside the gene matches: 3. The CDR3 has 14 amino acids.

The TCR sequence derives from a woman between 18 and 30 years old with Graves' hyperthyroidism. The chain carries TRBV20-1 and TRBJ1-1; TRBD1 aligns across 10 bases. Material for sequencing was blood. CDR3: CSARGDRGGTEAFF. The CDR3 DNA reads as TGCAGTGCTAGAGGGGACAGGGGAGGCACTGAAGCTTTCTTT.